The text below deals with one TCR beta chain. These data come from a study of shared clonotypes between healthy human individuals. The CDR3 length is 15 residues. After removal of 3 bases from V and 1 base from J, the junction contained 4 bases not matched to a gene. Germline values: CDR1 SQVTM, CDR2 ANQGSEA. Authors' methods: ImmunoSEQ junction-only sequences lacked quality scores, so their filtering differed. TCRdb's copy holds only in-frame clones and misses some; the assay was immunoSEQ multiplex PCR. The DNA gave D and trimming, while V, J and clone size come from that table. The sample records over 850,000 clones, 75% to 80% being singletons.

The chain uses TRBV29-1 and TRBJ2-1; 9 bases map to TRBD1. Source material: memory CD4+ T cells from PBMCs. Subset defined: CD45RA-negative fraction. The source is a man younger than 30 in good health. Some clones in this sample may be carry-over from other donors' samples. The CDR3 DNA is TGCAGCGTTGAGGGGACAGGGAGGTCCTACAATGAGCAGTTCTTC. This gives the protein CSVEGTGRSYNEQFF.